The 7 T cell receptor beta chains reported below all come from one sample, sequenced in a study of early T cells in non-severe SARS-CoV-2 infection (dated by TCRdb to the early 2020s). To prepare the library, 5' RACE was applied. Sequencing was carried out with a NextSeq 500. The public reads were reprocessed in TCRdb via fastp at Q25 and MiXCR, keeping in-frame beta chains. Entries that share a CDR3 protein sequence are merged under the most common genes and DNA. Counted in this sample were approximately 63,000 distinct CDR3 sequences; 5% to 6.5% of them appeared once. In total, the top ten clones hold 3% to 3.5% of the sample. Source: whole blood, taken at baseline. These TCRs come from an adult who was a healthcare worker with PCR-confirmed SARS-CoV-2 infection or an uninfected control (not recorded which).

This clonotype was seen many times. This chain's CDR3 is CASSGGNRNTEAFF. CDR3 DNA: TGCGCCAGCAGTGGGGGGAATCGGAACACTGAAGCTTTCTTT. The chain joins TRBV5-1 to TRBJ1-1; weak D call: TRBD1 (5 bases). This CDR3 is 14 amino acids long. Per the germline V gene, CDR1 is SGHRS and CDR2 is YFSETQ. V gave up 5 bases and J gave up 1 base, with 12 bases separating them.

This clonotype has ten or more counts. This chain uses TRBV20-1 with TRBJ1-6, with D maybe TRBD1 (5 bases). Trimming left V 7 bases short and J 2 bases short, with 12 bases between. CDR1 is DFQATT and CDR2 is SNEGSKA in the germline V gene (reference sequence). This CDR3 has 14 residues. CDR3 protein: CSVPGEAYNSPLHF. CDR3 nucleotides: TGCAGTGTTCCGGGGGAGGCCTATAATTCACCCCTCCACTTT.

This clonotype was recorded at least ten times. CDR3 coding DNA: TGTGCCAGCAGCTTGGGACAGGGATCCCCTGAAGCTTTCTTT. It codes for CASSLGQGSPEAFF. The rearrangement uses TRBV6-6 and TRBJ1-1, with 9 nucleotides matching TRBD1. Germline-derived CDR1 and CDR2 are MNHNY and SVGAGI (reference sequence). With 6 bases clipped from V and 6 bases from J, the junction kept 8 bases outside the gene matches. This CDR3 comprises 14 residues.

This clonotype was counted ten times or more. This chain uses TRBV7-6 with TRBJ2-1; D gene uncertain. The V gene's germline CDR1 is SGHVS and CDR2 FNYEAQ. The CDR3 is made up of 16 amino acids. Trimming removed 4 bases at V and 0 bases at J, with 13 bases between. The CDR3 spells CASSSLDGDSYNEQFF. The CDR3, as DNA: TGTGCCAGCAGCTCCCTCGACGGAGACTCCTACAATGAGCAGTTCTTC.

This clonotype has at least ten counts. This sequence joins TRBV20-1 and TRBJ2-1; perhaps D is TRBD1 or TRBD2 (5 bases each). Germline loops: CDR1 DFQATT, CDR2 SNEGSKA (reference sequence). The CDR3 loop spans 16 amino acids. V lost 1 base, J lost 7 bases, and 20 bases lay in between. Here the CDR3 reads CSARARDGDFWNEQFF. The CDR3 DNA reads TGCAGTGCTAGAGCGAGGGACGGGGATTTTTGGAATGAGCAGTTCTTC.

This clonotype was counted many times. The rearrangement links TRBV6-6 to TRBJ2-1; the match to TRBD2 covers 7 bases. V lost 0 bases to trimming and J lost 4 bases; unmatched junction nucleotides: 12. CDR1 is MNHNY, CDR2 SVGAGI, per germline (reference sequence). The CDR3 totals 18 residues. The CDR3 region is CASSYSGRLPTGYNEQFF. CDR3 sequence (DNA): TGTGCCAGCAGTTACTCCGGGAGGCTCCCGACGGGGTACAATGAGCAGTTCTTC.

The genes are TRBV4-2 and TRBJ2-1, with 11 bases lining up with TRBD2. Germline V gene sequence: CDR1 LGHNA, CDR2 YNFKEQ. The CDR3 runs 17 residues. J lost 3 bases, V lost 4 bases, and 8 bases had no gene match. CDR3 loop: CASSRGTSGDIYNEQFF. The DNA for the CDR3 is TGTGCCAGCAGCCGAGGGACTAGCGGAGACATCTACAATGAGCAGTTCTTC.